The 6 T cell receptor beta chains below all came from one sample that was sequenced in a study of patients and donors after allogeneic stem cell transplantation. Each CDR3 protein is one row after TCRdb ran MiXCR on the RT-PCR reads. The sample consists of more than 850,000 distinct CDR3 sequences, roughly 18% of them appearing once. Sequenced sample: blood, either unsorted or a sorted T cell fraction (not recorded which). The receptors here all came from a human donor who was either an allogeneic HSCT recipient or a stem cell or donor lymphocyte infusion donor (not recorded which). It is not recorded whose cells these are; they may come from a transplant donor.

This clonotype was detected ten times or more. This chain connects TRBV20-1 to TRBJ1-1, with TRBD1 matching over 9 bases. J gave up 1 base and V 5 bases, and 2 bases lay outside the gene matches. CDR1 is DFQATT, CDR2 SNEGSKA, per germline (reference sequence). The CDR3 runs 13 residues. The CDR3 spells CSASDRGNTEAFF. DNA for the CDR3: TGCAGTGCTTCGGACAGGGGGAACACTGAAGCTTTCTTT.

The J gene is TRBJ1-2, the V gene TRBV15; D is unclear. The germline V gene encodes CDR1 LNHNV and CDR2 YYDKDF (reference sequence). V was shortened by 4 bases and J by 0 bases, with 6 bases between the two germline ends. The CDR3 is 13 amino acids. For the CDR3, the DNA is TGTGCCACCAGCACCAGTGCTAACTATGGCTACACCTTC. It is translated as CATSTSANYGYTF.

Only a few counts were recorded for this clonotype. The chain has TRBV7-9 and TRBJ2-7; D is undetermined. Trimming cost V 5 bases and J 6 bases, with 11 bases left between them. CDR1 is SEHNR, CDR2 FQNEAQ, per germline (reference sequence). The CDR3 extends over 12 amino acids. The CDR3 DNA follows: TGTGCCAGCAGCGCCTTGCGCGGCGAGCAGTACTTC. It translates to CASSALRGEQYF.

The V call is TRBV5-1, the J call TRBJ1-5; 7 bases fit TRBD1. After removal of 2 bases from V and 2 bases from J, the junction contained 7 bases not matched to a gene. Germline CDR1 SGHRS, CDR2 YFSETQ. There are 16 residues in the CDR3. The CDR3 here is CASSLEGGEGNQPQHF. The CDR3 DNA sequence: TGCGCCAGCAGCTTAGAAGGGGGCGAGGGCAATCAGCCCCAGCATTTT.

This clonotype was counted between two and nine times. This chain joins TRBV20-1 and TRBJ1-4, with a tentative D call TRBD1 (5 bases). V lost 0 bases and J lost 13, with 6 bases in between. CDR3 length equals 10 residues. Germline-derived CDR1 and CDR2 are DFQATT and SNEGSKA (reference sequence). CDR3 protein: CSAREGGLFF. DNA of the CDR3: TGCAGTGCTAGAGAGGGGGGACTGTTTTTT.

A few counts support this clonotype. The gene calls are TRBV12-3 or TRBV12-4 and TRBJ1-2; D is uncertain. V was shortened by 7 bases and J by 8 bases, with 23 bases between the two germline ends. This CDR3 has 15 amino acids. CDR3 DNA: TGTGCCAGCAATAGCGACTCGACCCCTTCCAGAGGCTACACCTTC. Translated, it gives CASNSDSTPSRGYTF.